These T cell receptor beta chains were read from a single sample in a study of blood T cells in healthy people across ages. Each CDR3 protein is one row after TCRdb ran MiXCR on the 5' RACE reads. This table has about 1.7 million distinct CDR3 sequences, 28% appearing once. The sample was blood. These receptors all come from a woman aged 25 to 45 in good health. CDR3s include the opening cysteine and the closing phenylalanine or tryptophan. The D gene is left open where the match is weak. Some rows mark clone size as missing; the rest say once, few, many or name a class of expanded clone.

TRBJ1-2 | TRBD1 | TRBV4-1 | NA | TGCGCCAGCAGCCAAGCCCGGACAGGGGGAAACTATGGCTACACCTTC | CASSQARTGGNYGYTF
TRBJ2-5 | NA | TRBV7-9 | few | TGTGCCAGCAGCTGGGACTGGAACCAAGAGACCCAGTACTTC | CASSWDWNQETQYF
TRBJ1-1 | NA | TRBV6-5 | few | TGTGCCAGCAACCGACAGAGTCGGGGCACTGAAGCTTTCTTT | CASNRQSRGTEAFF
TRBJ1-1 | NA | TRBV5-6 | few | TGTGCCAGCAGCTTGGGGACCGCGGTCTTTGAAGCTTTCTTT | CASSLGTAVFEAFF
TRBJ2-7 | TRBD2 | TRBV9 | NA | TGTGCCAGCAGCGAGTACAAACTAGCGGCCTACAATGAGCAGTACTTC | CASSEYKLAAYNEQYF
TRBJ1-5 | NA | TRBV4-2 | NA | TGTGCCAGCAGCCAAGATGGAACCGGGCCCCAGCATTTT | CASSQDGTGPQHF
TRBJ1-1 | NA | TRBV5-6 | NA | TGTGCCAGCAGCACCTATACGGGACTCCCGAACACTGAAGCTTTCTTT | CASSTYTGLPNTEAFF
TRBJ2-1 | NA | TRBV12-3/TRBV12-4 | NA | TGTGCCAGCAGTTTCGGCGGGTTGAAGACCTACAATGAGCAGTTCTTC | CASSFGGLKTYNEQFF
TRBJ2-6 | NA | TRBV11-2 | few | TGTGCCAGCAGCCCCCCAGCGACAGTCTCTGGGGCCAACGTCCTGACTTTC | CASSPPATVSGANVLTF
TRBJ2-4 | NA | TRBV2 | NA | TGTGCCAGCAGTGGGGAGCTGCTAGCCAAAAACATTCAGTACTTC | CASSGELLAKNIQYF
TRBJ2-6 | NA | TRBV19 | NA | TGTGCCCGTAGTAAAGGGGAGTCTGGGGCCAACGTCCTGACTTTC | CARSKGESGANVLTF
TRBJ1-1 | TRBD1 | TRBV28 | NA | TGTGCCAGCAGTTCCGGGACAGTTCTCACTGAAGCTTTCTTT | CASSSGTVLTEAFF
TRBJ2-3 | TRBD2 | TRBV5-1 | NA | TGCGCCAGCAGCCCCCGACTAGCTTCGAACACAGATACGCAGTATTTT | CASSPRLASNTDTQYF
TRBJ1-6 | TRBD1 | TRBV18 | few | TGTGCCAGCTCACCAAGGCAGGGGGCACAAAATTCACCCCTCCACTTT | CASSPRQGAQNSPLHF
TRBJ2-1 | NA | TRBV6-1 | many | TGTGCCAGCAGTGAAACTCGCGGGGCATACAATGAGCAGTTCTTC | CASSETRGAYNEQFF
TRBJ2-1 | TRBD2 | TRBV12-5 | few | TGTGCTAGTGGTTTGGTACTCTCGGGAGGCCACTACAATGAGCAGTTCTTC | CASGLVLSGGHYNEQFF
TRBJ2-7 | NA | TRBV4-3 | few | TGCGCCAGCAGCCAAGAGGACAGCTCCTTCTACGAGCAGTACTTC | CASSQEDSSFYEQYF
TRBJ2-7 | NA | TRBV7-9 | many | TGTGCCAGCAGCCGGACAGTGGCGTACGAGCAGTACTTC | CASSRTVAYEQYF
TRBJ2-7 | NA | TRBV21-1 | NA | TGTGCCAGCAGCAAGAGGACAAACAGGGGTTACTTCTCCTACGAGCAGTACTTC | CASSKRTNRGYFSYEQYF
TRBJ2-7 | TRBD1 | TRBV5-1 | many | TGCGCCAGCAGTGAACCGGGACAGACCTCCTACGAGCAGTACTTC | CASSEPGQTSYEQYF
TRBJ2-5 | NA | TRBV4-1 | few | TGCGCCAGCAGCCAAGATGCTGAGCCTGGCGGGGACAAAGAGACCCAGTACTTC | CASSQDAEPGGDKETQYF
TRBJ2-4 | TRBD1 | TRBV28 | NA | TGTGCCAGCAGCCAAGGGGGCAGCCCAAACATTCAGTACTTC | CASSQGGSPNIQYF
TRBJ2-3 | NA | TRBV12-3/TRBV12-4 | few | TGTGCCAGCAGTTTAGGCCAGAGGGTCCAGGCGCAGTATTTT | CASSLGQRVQAQYF
TRBJ2-7 | NA | TRBV19 | NA | TGTGCCAGTAGTGCCGAGGGGGCACGGGAGCGGTACTTC | CASSAEGARERYF
TRBJ2-5 | NA | TRBV4-1 | NA | TGCGCCAGCAGCCTTCAAATGGGGTTCCAGGAGACCCAGTACTTC | CASSLQMGFQETQYF
TRBJ2-3 | TRBD2 | TRBV20-1 | few | TGCAGTGCTAGTTCGAGCGGGAGGGCAAAAGATACGCAGTATTTT | CSASSSGRAKDTQYF
TRBJ2-5 | NA | TRBV7-7 | few | TGTGCCTGCAGTCGAGGGGGTATGGGGGAGACCCAGTACTTC | CACSRGGMGETQYF
TRBJ2-3 | TRBD2 | TRBV10-2 | few | TGCGCCAGCAACGCGGGGGGGCGGGATACGCAGTATTTT | CASNAGGRDTQYF
TRBJ2-3 | NA | TRBV12-3/TRBV12-4 | NA | TGTGCCACCCAGGGTGTCGGAGATACGCAGTATTTT | CATQGVGDTQYF
TRBJ2-4 | NA | TRBV10-3 | NA | TGTGCCATCAGGTCCTCGCAACTTGGGGATGAGCAGTACTTC | CAIRSSQLGDEQYF
TRBJ1-1 | NA | TRBV18 | NA | TGTGCCAGCTCACCACCAGGAGGAGGACGGGGCACTGAAGCTTTCTTT | CASSPPGGGRGTEAFF
TRBJ2-4 | TRBD1 | TRBV29-1 | few | TGCAGCGTTGCAGGTTTTCTGGGACAGACCGGTTTAACCAAAAACATTCAGTACTTC | CSVAGFLGQTGLTKNIQYF